One and the same sample provided the 6 T cell receptor beta chains below, sequenced in a study of cytomegalovirus exposure and HLA in healthy donors (dated by TCRdb to about 2017). Preparation of the library involved the immunoSEQ multiplex PCR assay. The multiplex PCR relied on a mix of 60 forward primers for TCR Vbeta segments and 13 reverse primers for TCR Jbeta segments. TCRdb provides this immuneACCESS table in a form limited to in-frame rearrangements. Some clones are lacking; in checked studies, under half of them reflect an unresolved V gene, and why the rest are absent is not known. The table for this sample lists approximately 120,000 clones; 69% of them were counted only once. Clones ranked in the top ten supply roughly 5.3% of the sample. Sequencing was carried out using PBMCs. Receptors originate from a woman between 65 and 79 years old in good health and CMV-seropositive.

This rearrangement joins TRBV7-9 to TRBJ1-5, with a weak D call TRBD1 (5 bases). Germline-derived CDR1 and CDR2 are SEHNR and FQNEAQ (reference sequence). V dropped 0 bases and J dropped 4 bases, with 10 bases sitting between them. This CDR3 contains 15 residues. CDR3 DNA: TGTGCCAGCAGCTTAGCGCATGGGGGGAATCAGCCCCAGCATTTT. Its protein product is CASSLAHGGNQPQHF.

V and J are TRBV27 and TRBJ2-7; TRBD2 agrees at 11 bases. Germline values: CDR1 MNHEY, CDR2 SMNVEV (reference sequence). The CDR3 consists of 16 residues. The trim removed 3 bases at V and 3 bases at J, leaving 7 bases unmatched. CDR3 sequence: CASSFTSGGLYYEQYF. In nucleotides, the CDR3 is TGTGCCAGCAGTTTCACTAGCGGGGGACTCTACTACGAGCAGTACTTC.

This clone was seen a single time. The chain employs TRBV7-2 and TRBJ1-2, with 10 bases matching TRBD1. CDR3 size: 15 residues. The junction had 1 base not matched to a gene; V was cut back by 1 base and J by 2 bases. Per the germline V gene, CDR1 is SGHTA and CDR2 is FQGNSA. The CDR3 loop reads CASSLGGQGNYGYTF. The CDR3 DNA reads TGTGCCAGCAGCTTAGGGGGACAGGGGAACTATGGCTACACCTTC.

The rearrangement joins TRBV5-4 to TRBJ2-1, with 10 bases aligning to TRBD2. The CDR3 runs 15 residues. V shed 1 base and J 8 bases; nucleotides not matched to a gene: 6. The germline gives CDR1 SGHNT, CDR2 YYREEE (reference sequence). This chain's CDR3 is CASSLSSGGAYEQFF. As DNA, the CDR3 is TGTGCCAGCAGCTTGTCCAGCGGGGGGGCCTATGAGCAGTTCTTC.

The chain is built from TRBV10-3 and TRBJ1-2; no clear D gene. Between the trimmed V and J ends, which lost 6 bases and 3 bases, there was a span of 14 bases. Germline-derived CDR1 and CDR2 are ENHRY and SYGVKD. The CDR3 extends over 14 amino acids. In nucleotides, the CDR3 is TGTGCCATCAGGCCGGACGGACTACACTATGGCTACACCTTC. This codes for CAIRPDGLHYGYTF.

This chain uses TRBV6-5 with TRBJ2-7; 10 bases agree with TRBD1. This CDR3 region has 14 residues. Germline CDR1 MNHEY, CDR2 SVGAGI. With 6 bases clipped from V and 1 base from J, the junction kept 3 bases outside the gene matches. The chain's CDR3 is CASSRDRGSYEQYF. The CDR3 DNA reads as TGTGCCAGCAGCCGGGACAGGGGATCCTACGAGCAGTACTTC.